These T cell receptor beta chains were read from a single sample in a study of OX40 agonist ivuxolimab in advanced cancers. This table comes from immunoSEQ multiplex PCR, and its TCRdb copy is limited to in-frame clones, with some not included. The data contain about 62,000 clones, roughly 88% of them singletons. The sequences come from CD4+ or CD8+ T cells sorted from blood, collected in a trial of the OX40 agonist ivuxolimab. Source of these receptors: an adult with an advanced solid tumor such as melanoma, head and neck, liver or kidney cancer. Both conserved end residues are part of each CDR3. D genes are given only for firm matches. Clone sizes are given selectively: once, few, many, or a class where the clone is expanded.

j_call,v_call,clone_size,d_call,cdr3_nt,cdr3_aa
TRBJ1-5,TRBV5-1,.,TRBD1,TGCGCCAGCAGTAGGGGGCAGGATGAGCCCCAGCATTTT,CASSRGQDEPQHF
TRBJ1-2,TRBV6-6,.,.,TGTGCCAGCAGTTATGGGCAGGGGAATGGCTACACCTTC,CASSYGQGNGYTF
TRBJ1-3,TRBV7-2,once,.,TGTGCCAGCAGCTTAGCAGTGAGCTCTGGAAACACCATATATTTT,CASSLAVSSGNTIYF
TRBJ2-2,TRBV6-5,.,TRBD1,TGTGCCAGCACCCGACAGGGGGCATACACCGGGGAGCTGTTTTTT,CASTRQGAYTGELFF
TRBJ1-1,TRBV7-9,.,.,TGTGCCAGCAGCTACCGGTCGGCGGGTAACACTGAAGCTTTCTTT,CASSYRSAGNTEAFF
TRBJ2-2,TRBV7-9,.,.,TGTGCCAGCAGCACATCCAGGGACACCGGGGAGCTGTTTTTT,CASSTSRDTGELFF
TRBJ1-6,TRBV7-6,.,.,TGTGCCAGCAGCTTAGCTAATTCACCCCTCCACTTT,CASSLANSPLHF
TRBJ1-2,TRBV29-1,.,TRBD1,TGCAGCCCAAAATGGGCACTTACGACAGGGGTAAACTATGGCTACACCTTC,CSPKWALTTGVNYGYTF
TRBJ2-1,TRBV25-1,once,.,TGTGCCAGCAGTTATATGACTCCTAGGGACAATGAGCAGTTCTTC,CASSYMTPRDNEQFF
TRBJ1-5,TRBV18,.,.,TGTGCCAGCTCACCGTCAGGCAATCAGCCCCAGCATTTT,CASSPSGNQPQHF
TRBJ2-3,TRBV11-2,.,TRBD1,TGTGCCAGCAGCTTCCACAGGGGCGGCCTCACAGATACGCAGTATTTT,CASSFHRGGLTDTQYF
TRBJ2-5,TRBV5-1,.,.,TGCGCCAGCAGCTTGGCTCTGGGAGAGACCCAGTACTTC,CASSLALGETQYF
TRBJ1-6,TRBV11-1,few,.,TGTGCCAGCAGCCCGCGGGCCGTCATCGGCTCACCCCTCCACTTT,CASSPRAVIGSPLHF
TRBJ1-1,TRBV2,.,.,TGTGCCAGCGGGGGATCCAAGGGGTTGAACACTGAAGCTTTCTTT,CASGGSKGLNTEAFF
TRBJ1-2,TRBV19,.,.,TGTGCCAGTAGTACTCCACAACGAGGGTCTGGGGAGGATGGCTACACCTTC,CASSTPQRGSGEDGYTF
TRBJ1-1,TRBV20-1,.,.,TGCAGTGCTTCACAGGAAAAAGCTTTCTTT,CSASQEKAFF
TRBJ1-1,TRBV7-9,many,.,TGTGCCAGCAGCTTAACCGCCGGACATCGGAACACTGAAGCTTTCTTT,CASSLTAGHRNTEAFF
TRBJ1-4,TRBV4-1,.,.,TGCGCCAGCAGCCAAGTGGAATCCGCTAATGAAAAACTGTTTTTT,CASSQVESANEKLFF
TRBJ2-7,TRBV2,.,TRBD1,TGTGCCAGCAGAGAAGCAGACAGGGGGAACTCTTTC,CASREADRGNSF
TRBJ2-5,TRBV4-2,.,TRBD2,TGTGCCAGCAGCCAAGCCCCTAGCGGGGGGGAGACCCAGTACTTC,CASSQAPSGGETQYF
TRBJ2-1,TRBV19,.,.,TGTGCCAGTAGTCTCCAGTACTCCTACAATGAGCAGTTCTTC,CASSLQYSYNEQFF
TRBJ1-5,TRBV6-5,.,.,TGTGCCAGCAGTTACATGGGACCGAATCAGCCCCAGCATTTT,CASSYMGPNQPQHF
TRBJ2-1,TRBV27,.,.,TGTGCCAGCAGTTCGAAAGGGTTCAGTGAGCAGTTCTTC,CASSSKGFSEQFF
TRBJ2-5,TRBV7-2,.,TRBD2,TGTGCCAGCAGCTTAGCGCCGACTAGCGGGGGGGCCGGTGGGACCCAGTACTTC,CASSLAPTSGGAGGTQYF
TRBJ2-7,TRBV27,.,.,TGTGCCAGCAGTTTAAGGGGAGGCCTGACCTACGAGCAGTACTTC,CASSLRGGLTYEQYF
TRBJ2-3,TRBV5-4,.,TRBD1,TGTGCCAGCAGCCAAGAGGGACAGGGTTCATCAGATACGCAGTATTTT,CASSQEGQGSSDTQYF